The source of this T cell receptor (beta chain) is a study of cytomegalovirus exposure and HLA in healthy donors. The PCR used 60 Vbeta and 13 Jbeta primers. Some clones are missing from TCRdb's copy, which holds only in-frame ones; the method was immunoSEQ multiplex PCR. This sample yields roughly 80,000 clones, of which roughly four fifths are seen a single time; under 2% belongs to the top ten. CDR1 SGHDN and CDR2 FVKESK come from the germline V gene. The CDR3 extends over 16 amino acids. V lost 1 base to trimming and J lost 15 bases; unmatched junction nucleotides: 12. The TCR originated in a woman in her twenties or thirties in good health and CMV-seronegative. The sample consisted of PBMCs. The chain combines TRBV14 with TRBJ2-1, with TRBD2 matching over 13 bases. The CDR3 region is CASSQVRVTSGRKVFF. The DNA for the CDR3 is TGTGCCAGCAGCCAAGTACGCGTGACTAGCGGGAGGAAGGTGTTCTTC.